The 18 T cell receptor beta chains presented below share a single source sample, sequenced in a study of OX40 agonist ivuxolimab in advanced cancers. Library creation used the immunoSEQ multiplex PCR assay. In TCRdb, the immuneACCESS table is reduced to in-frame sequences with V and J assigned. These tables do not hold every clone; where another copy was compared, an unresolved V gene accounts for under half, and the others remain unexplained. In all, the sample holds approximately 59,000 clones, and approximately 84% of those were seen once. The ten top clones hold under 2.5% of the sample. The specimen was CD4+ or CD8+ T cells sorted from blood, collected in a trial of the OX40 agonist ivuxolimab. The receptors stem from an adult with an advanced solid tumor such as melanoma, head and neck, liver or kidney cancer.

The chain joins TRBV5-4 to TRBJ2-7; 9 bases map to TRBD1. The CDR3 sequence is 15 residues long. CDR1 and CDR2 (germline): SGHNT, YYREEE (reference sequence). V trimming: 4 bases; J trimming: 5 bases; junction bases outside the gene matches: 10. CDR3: CASSRNRDRVDEQYF. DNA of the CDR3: TGTGCCAGCAGCAGAAACCGGGACAGGGTTGACGAGCAGTACTTC.

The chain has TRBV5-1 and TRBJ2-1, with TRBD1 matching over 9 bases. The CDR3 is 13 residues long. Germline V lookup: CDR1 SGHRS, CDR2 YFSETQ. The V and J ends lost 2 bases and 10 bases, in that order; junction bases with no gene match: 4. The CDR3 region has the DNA TGCGCCAGCAGCTTTACTGGGACAGGGGAGCAGTTCTTC. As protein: CASSFTGTGEQFF.

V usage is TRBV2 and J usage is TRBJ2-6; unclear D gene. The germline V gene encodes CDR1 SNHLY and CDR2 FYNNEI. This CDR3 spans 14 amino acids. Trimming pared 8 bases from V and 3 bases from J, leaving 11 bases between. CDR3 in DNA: TGTGCCAGCGTTAAATTGATTGGGGCCAACGTCCTGACTTTC. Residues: CASVKLIGANVLTF.

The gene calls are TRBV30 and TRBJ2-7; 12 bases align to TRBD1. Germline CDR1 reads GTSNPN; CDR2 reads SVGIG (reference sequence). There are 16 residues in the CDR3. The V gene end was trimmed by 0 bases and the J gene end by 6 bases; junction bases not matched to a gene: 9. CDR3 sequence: CAWSVRWGQGAVEQYF. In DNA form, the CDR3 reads TGTGCCTGGAGTGTACGGTGGGGACAGGGGGCAGTCGAGCAGTACTTC.

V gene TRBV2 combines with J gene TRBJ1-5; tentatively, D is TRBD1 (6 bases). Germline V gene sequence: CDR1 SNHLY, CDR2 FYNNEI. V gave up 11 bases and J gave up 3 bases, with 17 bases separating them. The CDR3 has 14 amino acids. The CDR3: CAAWGGNNNQPQHF. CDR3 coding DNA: TGTGCCGCATGGGGGGGCAATAACAATCAGCCCCAGCATTTT.

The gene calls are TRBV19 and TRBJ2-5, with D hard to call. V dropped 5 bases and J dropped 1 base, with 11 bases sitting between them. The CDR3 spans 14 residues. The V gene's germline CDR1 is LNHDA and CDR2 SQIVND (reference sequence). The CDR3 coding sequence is TGTGCCAGTAGTTTAGGGCCCAGCCAAGAGACCCAGTACTTC. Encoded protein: CASSLGPSQETQYF.

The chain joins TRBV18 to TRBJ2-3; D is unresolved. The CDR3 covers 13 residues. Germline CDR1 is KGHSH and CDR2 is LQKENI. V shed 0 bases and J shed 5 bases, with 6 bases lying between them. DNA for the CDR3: TGTGCCAGCTCACCACCTACCAGAGATACGCAGTATTTT. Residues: CASSPPTRDTQYF.

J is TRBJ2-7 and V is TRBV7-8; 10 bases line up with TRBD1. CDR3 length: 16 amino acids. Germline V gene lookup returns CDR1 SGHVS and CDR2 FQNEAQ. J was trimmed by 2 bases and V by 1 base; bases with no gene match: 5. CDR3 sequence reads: CASSLGSGQGAYEQYF. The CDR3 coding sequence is TGTGCCAGCAGCTTAGGTAGCGGACAGGGGGCCTACGAGCAGTACTTC. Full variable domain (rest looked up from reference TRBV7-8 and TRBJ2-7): GAGVSQSPRYKVAKRGQDVALRCDPISGHVSLFWYQQALGQGPEFLTYFQNEAQLDKSGLPSDRFFAERPEGSVSTLKIQRTQQEDSAVYLCASSLGSGQGAYEQYFGPGTRLTVT.

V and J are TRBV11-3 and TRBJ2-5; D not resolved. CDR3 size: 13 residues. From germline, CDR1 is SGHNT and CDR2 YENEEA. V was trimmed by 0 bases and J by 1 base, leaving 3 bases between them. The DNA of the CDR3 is TGTGCCAGCAGCTTAGATATCCAAGAGACCCAGTACTTC. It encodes CASSLDIQETQYF. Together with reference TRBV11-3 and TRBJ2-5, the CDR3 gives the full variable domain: EAGVVQSPRYKIIEKKQPVAFWCNPISGHNTLYWYLQNLGQGPELLIRYENEEAVDDSQLPKDRFSAERLKGVDSTLKIQPAELGDSAVYLCASSLDIQETQYFGPGTRLLVL.

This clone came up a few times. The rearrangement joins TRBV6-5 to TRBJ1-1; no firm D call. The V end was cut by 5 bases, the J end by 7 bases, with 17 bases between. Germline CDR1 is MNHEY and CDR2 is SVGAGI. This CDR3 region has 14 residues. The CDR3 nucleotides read TGTGCCAGCAGTCCACGGGGAGGGAGAAGTGAAGCTTTCTTT. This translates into CASSPRGGRSEAFF.

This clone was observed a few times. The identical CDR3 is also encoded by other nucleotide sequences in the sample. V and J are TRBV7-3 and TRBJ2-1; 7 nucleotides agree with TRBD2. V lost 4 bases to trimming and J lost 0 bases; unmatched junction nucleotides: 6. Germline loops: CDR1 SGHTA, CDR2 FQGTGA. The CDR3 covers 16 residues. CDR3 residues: CASSSGGGGSYNEQFF. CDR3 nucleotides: TGTGCCAGCAGCTCAGGCGGGGGAGGCTCCTACAATGAGCAGTTCTTC.

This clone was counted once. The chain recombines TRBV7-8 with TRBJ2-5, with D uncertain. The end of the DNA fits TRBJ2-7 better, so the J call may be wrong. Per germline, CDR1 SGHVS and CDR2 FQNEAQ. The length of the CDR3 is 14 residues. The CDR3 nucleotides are TGTGCCAGCAGCTTAAAAGTGTCCTCCTACGAGCAGTACTTC. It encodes CASSLKVSSYEQYF.

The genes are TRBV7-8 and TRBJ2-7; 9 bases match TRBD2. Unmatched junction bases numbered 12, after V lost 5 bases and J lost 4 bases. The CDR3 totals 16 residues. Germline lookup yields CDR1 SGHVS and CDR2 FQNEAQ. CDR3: CASSRQTGTSLYEQYF. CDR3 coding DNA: TGTGCCAGCAGCCGGCAAACCGGGACTAGCTTATACGAGCAGTACTTC. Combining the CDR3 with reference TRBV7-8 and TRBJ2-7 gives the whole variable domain GAGVSQSPRYKVAKRGQDVALRCDPISGHVSLFWYQQALGQGPEFLTYFQNEAQLDKSGLPSDRFFAERPEGSVSTLKIQRTQQEDSAVYLCASSRQTGTSLYEQYFGPGTRLTVT.

CDR3: CASSLRRRAETQYF. The CDR3 DNA sequence: TGTGCCAGCAGCTTACGTCGCAGGGCTGAGACCCAGTACTTC. V is TRBV7-2 and J is TRBJ2-5; the D gene is possibly TRBD1 (5 bases). Trimming removed 2 bases at V and 5 bases at J, with 12 bases between. The length of the CDR3 is 14 residues. Germline lookup yields CDR1 SGHTA and CDR2 FQGNSA.

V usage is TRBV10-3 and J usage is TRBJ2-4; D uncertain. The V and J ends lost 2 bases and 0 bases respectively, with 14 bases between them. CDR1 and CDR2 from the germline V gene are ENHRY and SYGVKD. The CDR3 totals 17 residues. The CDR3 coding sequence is TGTGCCATCAGTGAGGGCTTGGGTCTACTAGCCAAAAACATTCAGTACTTC. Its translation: CAISEGLGLLAKNIQYF.

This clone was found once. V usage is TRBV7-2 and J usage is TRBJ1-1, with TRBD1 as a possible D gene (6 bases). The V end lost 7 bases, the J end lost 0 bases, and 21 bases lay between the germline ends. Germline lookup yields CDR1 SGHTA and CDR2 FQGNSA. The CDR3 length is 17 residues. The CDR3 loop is CASTVQGRQIVNTEAFF. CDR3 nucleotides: TGTGCCAGCACCGTCCAGGGGCGCCAGATTGTGAACACTGAAGCTTTCTTT.

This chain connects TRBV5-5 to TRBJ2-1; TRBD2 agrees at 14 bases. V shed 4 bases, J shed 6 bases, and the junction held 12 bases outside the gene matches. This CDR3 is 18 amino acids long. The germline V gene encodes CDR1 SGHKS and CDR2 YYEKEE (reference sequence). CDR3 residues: CASSPGLAGVLPTNEQFF. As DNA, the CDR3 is TGTGCCAGCAGCCCGGGACTAGCGGGAGTCCTTCCTACCAATGAGCAGTTCTTC.

CDR3 sequence (DNA): TGTGCCAGCAGTTTCTCAGGCTATGGCTACACCTTC. Translation: CASSFSGYGYTF. The rearrangement links TRBV28 to TRBJ1-2; D is uncertain. The germline V gene encodes CDR1 MDHEN and CDR2 SYDVKM. The CDR3 consists of 12 residues. Trimming took off 3 bases at V and 4 bases at J, with 6 bases between the two ends.